This T cell receptor beta chain stems from a study of cytomegalovirus exposure and HLA in healthy donors. Turning to the study itself: Of 398 genotyped donors, more than 70% clustered with self-reported Caucasian donors.

Trimming removed 1 base from V and 9 bases from J; junction bases left unmatched: 9. This CDR3 has 16 amino acids. Germline values: CDR1 SGHRS, CDR2 YFSETQ. With 60 Vbeta and 13 Jbeta primers, the PCR was carried out. Measured with immunoSEQ multiplex PCR; TCRdb has only the in-frame clones, and not every one. The sample shows over 100,000 clones, about four fifths of them seen only once. The receptor's source is a man aged 25 to 40 in good health and CMV-seronegative. Specimen: PBMCs. This chain links TRBV5-1 with TRBJ1-6, with 8 bases that match TRBD1. This CDR3 is CASSLRLQGEGSPLHF. DNA of the CDR3: TGCGCCAGCAGCTTGCGACTACAGGGGGAGGGTTCACCCCTCCACTTT.